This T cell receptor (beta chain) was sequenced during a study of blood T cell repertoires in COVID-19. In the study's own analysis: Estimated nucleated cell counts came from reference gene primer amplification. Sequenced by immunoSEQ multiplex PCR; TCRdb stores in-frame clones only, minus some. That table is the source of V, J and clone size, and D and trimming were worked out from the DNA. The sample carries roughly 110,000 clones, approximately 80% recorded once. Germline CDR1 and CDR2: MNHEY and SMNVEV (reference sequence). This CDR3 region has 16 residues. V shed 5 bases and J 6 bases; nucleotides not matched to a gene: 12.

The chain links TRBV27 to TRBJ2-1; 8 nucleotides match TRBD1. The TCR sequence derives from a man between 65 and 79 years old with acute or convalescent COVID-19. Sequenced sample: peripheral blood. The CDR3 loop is CASSLGTGRAINEQFF. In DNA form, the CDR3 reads TGTGCCAGCAGTCTAGGGACAGGAAGGGCGATCAATGAGCAGTTCTTC.